These 27 T cell receptor beta chains originate from one sample sequenced in a study of Graves' ophthalmopathy and Graves' hyperthyroidism. RNA transcripts provided the template for amplifying TCR beta CDR3 regions. HTBI-primed first-round RT-PCR preceded second-round multiplex PCR. TCRdb reprocessed the multiplex PCR reads via MiXCR and lists one record per CDR3 protein. The sample has 580,000 or so distinct CDR3 sequences, about 35% seen once. The source material was peripheral blood or thyroid tissue (not recorded which). All receptors derive from an adult man with Graves' hyperthyroidism.

This clonotype was observed a handful of times. This may come from a read error, since a much larger clone is one base off. This chain links TRBV6-5 with TRBJ2-2; 10 bases agree with TRBD1. The ends lost 8 bases at V and 0 bases at J; junction bases unmatched: 9. CDR1 and CDR2 (germline): MNHEY, SVGAGI. The CDR3 length is 17 residues. DNA of the CDR3: TGTGCCAGCGCCCCCGAGGGACAGGGGCCGAACACCGGGGAGCTGTTTTTT. Translating gives CASAPEGQGPNTGELFF.

The chain employs TRBV2 and TRBJ2-1; 8 positions agree with TRBD2. Looked up from germline, CDR1 is SNHLY and CDR2 is FYNNEI. CDR3 length: 14 residues. Unmatched junction bases numbered 5, after V lost 2 bases and J lost 8 bases. The CDR3 coding sequence is TGTGCCAGCAGTGAAAGGGAAGCGGGGGATGAGCAGTTCTTC. This translates into CASSEREAGDEQFF.

The CDR3 reads CATSRDSNSPLHF. CDR3 DNA sequence: TGTGCCACCAGCAGGGACAGCAATTCACCCCTCCACTTT. This rearrangement joins TRBV24-1 to TRBJ1-6; TRBD1 aligns across 7 bases. Germline V lookup: CDR1 KGHDR, CDR2 SFDVKD. V gave up 7 bases and J gave up 7 bases; unmatched junction bases: 3. The CDR3 is made up of 13 amino acids.

Ten or more counts support this clonotype. J is TRBJ2-5 and V is TRBV27, with TRBD1 matching over 7 bases. Looked up from germline, CDR1 is MNHEY and CDR2 is SMNVEV (reference sequence). V was pared by 6 bases and J by 5 bases, with 12 bases of the junction left unmatched. This CDR3 spans 15 amino acids. Written as DNA, the CDR3 is TGTGCCAGCAGGCTGACAGGGATATTGGGCGAGACCCAGTACTTC. Protein sequence: CASRLTGILGETQYF.

The J gene is TRBJ1-4, the V gene TRBV2; D is undetermined. Germline CDR1 is SNHLY and CDR2 is FYNNEI. The CDR3 length is 13 residues. Trimming left V 7 bases short and J 3 bases short, with 9 bases between. CDR3 coding DNA: TGTGCCAGCAAGGCAGGAGCTAATGAAAAACTGTTTTTT. Its translation: CASKAGANEKLFF.

This clonotype was seen once. J is TRBJ1-1 and V is TRBV29-1; possible D gene TRBD1, 5 bases. The CDR3 spans 14 residues. The V end was cut by 3 bases, the J end by 11 bases, with 22 bases between. Per germline, CDR1 SQVTM and CDR2 ANQGSEA. Written as DNA, the CDR3 is TGCAGCGTTGACGGATTGGGGCGGGTTGAAGGGGCTTTCTTT. Amino acids: CSVDGLGRVEGAFF. Looking up the rest from reference TRBV29-1 and TRBJ1-1 gives the full variable domain: SAVISQKPSRDICQRGTSLTIQCQVDSQVTMMFWYRQQPGQSLTLIATANQGSEATYESGFVIDKFPISRPNLTFSTLTVSNMSPEDSSIYLCSVDGLGRVEGAFFGQGTRLTVV.

This clonotype has more than one count but fewer than ten. The V call is TRBV2, the J call TRBJ1-1; D is undetermined. The germline CDR1 and CDR2 sequences are SNHLY and FYNNEI. CDR3 size: 14 residues. The V and J ends lost 3 bases and 0 bases respectively, with 8 bases between them. The CDR3 region has the DNA TGTGCCAGCAGTGAGAGGGCGGTGAACACTGAAGCTTTCTTT. Amino acid sequence: CASSERAVNTEAFF.

The chain employs TRBV27 and TRBJ2-5; perhaps TRBD1 as D (5 bases). The length of the CDR3 is 15 residues. Trimming took 3 bases from V and 1 from J, leaving 12 bases between them. Per the germline V gene, CDR1 is MNHEY and CDR2 is SMNVEV (reference sequence). This CDR3 reads CASSFARARQETQYF. The CDR3 region has the DNA TGTGCCAGCAGTTTTGCCAGGGCCCGCCAAGAGACCCAGTACTTC.

The V gene is TRBV15, the J gene TRBJ1-1, with D perhaps matching TRBD1 (5 bases). Germline CDR1 and CDR2: LNHNV and YYDKDF (reference sequence). Deletions cut 0 bases from V and 10 bases from J, with 9 bases between. CDR3 length: 12 amino acids. The CDR3 region has the DNA TGTGCCACCAGCAGAGATCGGACATTAGCTTTCTTT. Encoded protein: CATSRDRTLAFF.

This clonotype was counted many times. The chain combines TRBV11-1 with TRBJ1-6; 12 nucleotides agree with TRBD1. Germline loops: CDR1 SGHAT, CDR2 FQDESV (reference sequence). The junction had 7 bases not matched to a gene; V was cut back by 5 bases and J by 8 bases. The CDR3 is 16 residues long. CDR3 loop: CASSGTGTGGHSPLHF. The CDR3 DNA reads as TGTGCCAGCAGCGGGACCGGGACAGGGGGCCATTCACCCCTCCACTTT.

This clonotype has ten or more counts. The rearrangement links TRBV7-8 to TRBJ1-6; no clear D. Germline CDR1 SGHVS, CDR2 FQNEAQ. V was trimmed by 4 bases and J by 8 bases, leaving 12 bases between them. The CDR3 sequence is 14 residues long. The CDR3: CASSSFLSDSPLHF. CDR3 sequence (DNA): TGTGCCAGCAGCTCCTTTCTTTCGGATTCACCCCTCCACTTT.

The table lists this clonotype with many counts. The chain joins TRBV28 to TRBJ1-6, with D tentatively TRBD1 (6 bases). The CDR3 runs to 12 residues. Germline V gene lookup returns CDR1 MDHEN and CDR2 SYDVKM. V lost 4 bases and J lost 15, with 13 bases in between. The chain's CDR3 is CASSSDRSDLHF. CDR3 nucleotide sequence: TGTGCCAGCAGTTCCGACAGGTCTGACCTCCACTTT.

This clonotype showed up many times. This chain uses TRBV6-1 with TRBJ2-7, with a tentative D call TRBD1 (5 bases). The CDR3 spans 13 residues. V dropped 7 bases and J dropped 0 bases, with 10 bases sitting between them. CDR1 is MNHNS and CDR2 is SASEGT in the germline V gene. DNA for the CDR3: TGTGCCAGCAATCAGGGAAGCTCCTACGAGCAGTACTTC. It specifies CASNQGSSYEQYF.

This rearrangement joins TRBV20-1 to TRBJ2-5, with TRBD2 identical over 10 bases. The J segment lost 4 bases and the V segment lost 3 bases, leaving 5 bases of the junction unmatched. Germline CDR1 and CDR2: DFQATT and SNEGSKA (reference sequence). CDR3 size: 14 residues. The CDR3 DNA is TGCAGTGCTAGCCAACTAGCGGGACCAGAGACCCAGTACTTC. Protein product: CSASQLAGPETQYF.

This clonotype was seen at least ten times. J is TRBJ2-7 and V is TRBV7-8, with D perhaps matching TRBD1 or TRBD2 (5 bases each). Germline V gives CDR1 SGHVS, CDR2 FQNEAQ. The ends were cut back, 1 base at V and 9 bases at J, with 13 bases in the middle. This CDR3 is 13 amino acids long. In nucleotides, the CDR3 is TGTGCCAGCAGCTTAGGGGGCAACCGGGGGCAGTACTTC. It encodes CASSLGGNRGQYF.

Comments on this clonotype: The junction differs from germline at one of its ends, possibly a read error. The V gene is TRBV2, the J gene TRBJ1-1, with D possibly TRBD1 on 6 matching bases. The CDR3 length is 15 residues. Germline CDR1 reads SNHLY; CDR2 reads FYNNEI. The CDR3 loop reads CASRPTDTGTTEALF. CDR3 bases: TGTGCCAGCAGGCCCACCGACACAGGGACCACTGAAGCTCTCTTT.

As to this clonotype: A much bigger clone sits one base away, suggesting this may be a read error. The rearrangement uses TRBV10-3 and TRBJ1-5; D might be TRBD1 (5 bases). Germline values: CDR1 ENHRY, CDR2 SYGVKD. V shed 8 bases and J shed 0 bases, with 8 bases lying between them. The CDR3 runs 13 residues. CDR3 in amino acids: CAIGQGSNQPQHF. Here the CDR3 DNA reads TGTGCCATCGGGCAGGGTAGCAATCAGCCCCAGCATTTT.

In its sample, this clonotype was seen once. The CDR3: CASSEPRGDYEQYF. The CDR3 DNA reads TGCGCCAGCAGTGAGCCCAGGGGGGACTACGAGCAGTACTTC. The V and J genes are TRBV10-2 and TRBJ2-7; possibly TRBD1 for D (7 bases). Germline assignment: CDR1 WSHSY and CDR2 SAAADI. This CDR3 region has 14 residues. V was clipped by 2 bases and J by 3 bases, with 11 bases between them.

This rearrangement joins TRBV7-9 to TRBJ2-2, with 11 bases identical to TRBD2. This CDR3 has 16 amino acids. V lost 5 bases to trimming and J lost 4 bases; unmatched junction nucleotides: 6. Germline CDR1 is SEHNR and CDR2 is FQNEAQ (reference sequence). The CDR3 is CASSLTSGSITGELFF. The CDR3 DNA follows: TGTGCCAGCAGCCTCACTAGCGGGAGTATCACCGGGGAGCTGTTTTTT.

The chain links TRBV7-9 to TRBJ1-1; D uncertain. V shed 6 bases and J shed 3 bases, with 11 bases lying between them. The length of the CDR3 is 13 residues. Germline V gene sequence: CDR1 SEHNR, CDR2 FQNEAQ (reference sequence). CDR3 sequence: CASSSNLDTEAFF. Here the CDR3 DNA reads TGTGCCAGCAGTTCTAATTTGGACACTGAAGCTTTCTTT.

The genes are TRBV29-1 and TRBJ1-2; 8 bases fit TRBD1. There are 14 residues in the CDR3. V dropped 7 bases and J dropped 8; count of bases not matched to a gene: 15. The germline V gene has CDR1 SQVTM and CDR2 ANQGSEA. CDR3: CSAPRTGKHEGYTF. The DNA for the CDR3 is TGCAGCGCTCCGAGGACAGGGAAACACGAAGGCTACACCTTC.

The chain links TRBV7-9 to TRBJ2-7; TRBD1 is a possible D gene (6 bases). The CDR3 loop spans 15 amino acids. V dropped 0 bases and J dropped 5 bases, with 14 bases sitting between them. Germline V gene sequence: CDR1 SEHNR, CDR2 FQNEAQ (reference sequence). CDR3 sequence reads: CASSLAQGRNHEQYF. CDR3 DNA: TGTGCCAGCAGCTTAGCACAGGGACGGAACCACGAGCAGTACTTC.

This CDR3 is CAISAGDPPNYGYTF. CDR3 DNA sequence: TGTGCCATCAGTGCAGGGGACCCGCCTAACTATGGCTACACCTTC. The gene calls are TRBV10-3 and TRBJ1-2; perhaps TRBD1 as D (6 bases). CDR1 and CDR2 from the germline V gene are ENHRY and SYGVKD. Trimming removed 4 bases from V and 0 bases from J, with 12 bases in between. The CDR3 totals 15 residues.

With respect to this clonotype: In this CDR3 the conserved last residue, phenylalanine or tryptophan, is missing, so a read error is likely. V usage is TRBV7-9 and J usage is TRBJ1-1; D perhaps matches TRBD1 (5 bases). V lost 2 bases and J 4 bases, leaving 5 bases between the germline ends. The CDR3 is 12 amino acids. Germline CDR1 is SEHNR and CDR2 is FQNEAQ (reference sequence). CDR3 DNA: TGTGCCAGCAGCTTAAGGGGCACTGAAGCTTTCCTT. Its protein product is CASSLRGTEAFL.

The CDR3 here is CSAWTVSGNTIYF. For the CDR3, the DNA is TGCAGTGCTTGGACAGTCTCTGGAAACACCATATATTTT. This chain connects TRBV20-1 to TRBJ1-3; D is possibly TRBD1 (6 bases). The V end was cut by 5 bases, the J end by 0 bases, with 8 bases between. From germline, CDR1 is DFQATT and CDR2 SNEGSKA (reference sequence). This CDR3 spans 13 amino acids.

In DNA, the CDR3 is TGTGCCAGCAGCTTGTTTTTCTCAGAGAACACTGAAGCTTTCTTT. Protein sequence: CASSLFFSENTEAFF. The chain is built from TRBV5-8 and TRBJ1-1, with D unclear. Per germline, CDR1 SGHTS and CDR2 YDEGEE. CDR3 size: 15 residues. The germline V and J ends were trimmed by 1 base and 1 base, with 11 bases remaining between them.

This clonotype was detected ten times or more. The V gene is TRBV10-3, the J gene TRBJ2-2; D unclear. The CDR3 has 14 amino acids. With 3 bases removed from V and 0 bases from J, the gap between germline ends came to 5 bases. CDR1 ENHRY and CDR2 SYGVKD come from the germline V gene. CDR3 coding DNA: TGTGCCATCAGTGAAAGGGCGAACACCGGGGAGCTGTTTTTT. It codes for CAISERANTGELFF.